This is a list of T cell receptor beta chains from one sample in a study of identical twins. TCRdb ran MiXCR on the 5' RACE reads and lists one entry per CDR3 protein. Of approximately 240,000 distinct CDR3 sequences in the sample, about 14% were seen once. Sequencing used memory (CD45RO+) T cells sorted from blood. The receptors were gathered from a woman aged 18-29 years in good health. Each CDR3 is given with its conserved first and last residue. D genes are given only for firm matches. The listing skips clone size in some rows; elsewhere it reads once, few, many or a size class.

j_gene: TRBJ2-3
abundance: few
v_gene: TRBV9
d_gene: -
CDR3nt: TGTGCCAGCAGCGTCTCGACAGTACGAACAGATACGCAGTATTTT
CDR3aa: CASSVSTVRTDTQYF

j_gene: TRBJ1-2
abundance: few
v_gene: TRBV28
d_gene: -
CDR3nt: TGTGCCAGCATGGGGAACACCTATGGCTACACCTTC
CDR3aa: CASMGNTYGYTF

j_gene: TRBJ2-1
abundance: few
v_gene: TRBV21-1
d_gene: -
CDR3nt: TGTGCCAGCAGCAAAGTCCCGGGACAGCTCCTACTCTACAATGAGCAGTTCTTC
CDR3aa: CASSKVPGQLLLYNEQFF

j_gene: TRBJ2-3
abundance: -
v_gene: TRBV12-5
d_gene: TRBD1
CDR3nt: TGTGCTAGTGGTTTGTCGATAACAGGGGCTAGCACAGATACGCAGTATTTT
CDR3aa: CASGLSITGASTDTQYF

j_gene: TRBJ2-2
abundance: many
v_gene: TRBV14
d_gene: -
CDR3nt: TGTGCCAGCAGACGAACAGCAGGCGGGGAGCTGTTTTTT
CDR3aa: CASRRTAGGELFF

j_gene: TRBJ1-2
abundance: few
v_gene: TRBV7-9
d_gene: TRBD1
CDR3nt: TGTGCCAGCAGCCGGGGACAGCCCGTCTATGGCTACACCTTC
CDR3aa: CASSRGQPVYGYTF

j_gene: TRBJ1-6
abundance: -
v_gene: TRBV5-1
d_gene: -
CDR3nt: TGCGCCAGCAGCCTCGGGACCAATAATTCACCCCTCCACTTT
CDR3aa: CASSLGTNNSPLHF

j_gene: TRBJ2-3
abundance: many
v_gene: TRBV5-6
d_gene: -
CDR3nt: TGTGCCAGCAGCTTGGTCTCGGATACGCAGTATTTT
CDR3aa: CASSLVSDTQYF

j_gene: TRBJ2-1
abundance: -
v_gene: TRBV7-2
d_gene: TRBD2
CDR3nt: TGTGCCAGCAACACCGGGACTACCCACAATGAGCAGTTCTTC
CDR3aa: CASNTGTTHNEQFF

j_gene: TRBJ2-3
abundance: few
v_gene: TRBV5-5
d_gene: -
CDR3nt: TGTGCCAGCAGCTTGGATGGCTACGACACAGATACGCAGTATTTT
CDR3aa: CASSLDGYDTDTQYF

j_gene: TRBJ1-2
abundance: few
v_gene: TRBV11-3
d_gene: -
CDR3nt: TGTGCCAGCAGCTTAGAGCAGAGGCGCCAATACTATGGCTACACCTTC
CDR3aa: CASSLEQRRQYYGYTF

j_gene: TRBJ2-5
abundance: -
v_gene: TRBV7-2
d_gene: -
CDR3nt: TGTGCCAGCAGCTTAGCGGGCGGGTTCGCAGAGACCCAGTACTTC
CDR3aa: CASSLAGGFAETQYF

j_gene: TRBJ2-5
abundance: few
v_gene: TRBV12-3/TRBV12-4
d_gene: TRBD2
CDR3nt: TGTGCCAGCAGTTTCGGGGGGGCATCCCAAGAGACCCAGTACTTC
CDR3aa: CASSFGGASQETQYF

j_gene: TRBJ1-6
abundance: few
v_gene: TRBV5-1
d_gene: -
CDR3nt: TGCGCCAGCCAGATATCTTTAGCTTCACCCCTCCACTTT
CDR3aa: CASQISLASPLHF

j_gene: TRBJ2-1
abundance: once
v_gene: TRBV4-3
d_gene: TRBD2
CDR3nt: TGCGCCAGCAGAGCAAGGGGGGCCACTAGCGGGAGCTCCTACAATGAGCAGTTCTTC
CDR3aa: CASRARGATSGSSYNEQFF

j_gene: TRBJ2-3
abundance: -
v_gene: TRBV5-1
d_gene: TRBD1
CDR3nt: TGCGCCAGCAGCAAGGGACAGGGGGCGATCGGGGCAGATACGCAGTATTTT
CDR3aa: CASSKGQGAIGADTQYF

j_gene: TRBJ2-2
abundance: few
v_gene: TRBV11-2
d_gene: -
CDR3nt: TGTGCCAGCAGCCCTCAGGGAAACACCGGGGAGCTGTTTTTT
CDR3aa: CASSPQGNTGELFF

j_gene: TRBJ2-2
abundance: -
v_gene: TRBV5-1
d_gene: -
CDR3nt: TGCGCCAGCAGCTTGGCGGGCTTCAGTGGCGGGGAGCTGTTTTTT
CDR3aa: CASSLAGFSGGELFF